One sample yielded the 5 T cell receptor beta chains listed below, sequenced in a study of shared clonotypes between healthy human individuals. The table came from immunoSEQ multiplex PCR; TCRdb's copy has only in-frame clones and leaves some out. The repertoire holds about 2.1 million clones, with just under 95% as singletons. Naive CD8 cells were CD45RO-negative, positively selected for CCR7, excluding terminally differentiated effector memory CD45RA+ cells. Sequenced sample: naive CD8+ T cells from PBMCs. The receptors derive from a man between 18 and 29 years old in good health. Some clones in this sample may be carry-over from other donors' samples.

The V call is TRBV5-1, the J call TRBJ1-2; no clear D gene. Trimming removed 5 bases from V and 7 bases from J, with 12 bases in between. The CDR3 is made up of 12 amino acids. Germline lookup yields CDR1 SGHRS and CDR2 YFSETQ. The DNA of the CDR3 is TGCGCCAGCAGTCTACACGGAGGTGGCTACACCTTC. Its translation: CASSLHGGGYTF.

The rearrangement uses TRBV5-1 and TRBJ1-4; 8 bases are shared with TRBD1. The CDR3 consists of 15 residues. J was trimmed by 2 bases and V by 0 bases; bases with no gene match: 0. Germline values: CDR1 SGHRS, CDR2 YFSETQ. CDR3 sequence reads: CASSLDRGTNEKLFF. The CDR3 region has the DNA TGCGCCAGCAGCTTGGACAGGGGGACTAATGAAAAACTGTTTTTT.

V and J are TRBV5-1 and TRBJ2-7; no clear D gene. CDR3 length: 13 residues. Germline loops: CDR1 SGHRS, CDR2 YFSETQ. The V end was cut by 0 bases, the J end by 2 bases, with 6 bases between. CDR3 sequence (DNA): TGCGCCAGCAGCTTGGCGGCTGCCTACGAGCAGTACTTC. As protein: CASSLAAAYEQYF.

The chain combines TRBV6-1 with TRBJ2-1; no reliable D call. CDR3 length equals 14 residues. V lost 3 bases to trimming and J lost 4 bases, with 10 bases between them. CDR1 and CDR2 from the germline V gene are MNHNS and SASEGT. The CDR3 protein is CASSDSVAYNEQFF. CDR3 bases: TGTGCCAGCAGTGATTCAGTGGCTTACAATGAGCAGTTCTTC.

The table lists this clone with a few counts. The J gene is TRBJ2-2, the V gene TRBV23-1, with a weak D call TRBD2 (6 bases). TRBV23-1 is treated as an ORF (open reading frame) with a function not yet certain. CDR3 length: 18 residues. Trimming left V 4 bases short and J 4 bases short, with 22 bases between. The CDR3 protein is CASSPHQYSGHLTGELFF. CDR3 sequence (DNA): TGCGCCAGCAGTCCGCACCAATATAGCGGACACCTCACCGGGGAGCTGTTTTTT.